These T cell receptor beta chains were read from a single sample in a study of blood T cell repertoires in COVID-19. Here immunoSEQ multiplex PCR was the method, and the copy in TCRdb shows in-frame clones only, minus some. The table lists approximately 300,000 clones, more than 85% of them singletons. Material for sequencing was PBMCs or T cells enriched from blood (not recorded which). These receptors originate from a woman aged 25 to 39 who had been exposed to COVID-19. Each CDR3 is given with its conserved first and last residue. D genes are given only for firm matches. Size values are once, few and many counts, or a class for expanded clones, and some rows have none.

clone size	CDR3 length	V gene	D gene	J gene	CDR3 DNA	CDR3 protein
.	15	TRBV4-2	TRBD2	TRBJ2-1	TGTGCCAGCAGTGTGACTAGCGGGCCTTACAATGAGCAGTTCTTC	CASSVTSGPYNEQFF
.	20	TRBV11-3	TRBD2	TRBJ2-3	TGTGCCAGCAACTTCCACTTCCCGGCTAGCGGGGGGAACAGCACAGATACGCAGTATTTT	CASNFHFPASGGNSTDTQYF
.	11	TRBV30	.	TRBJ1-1	TGTGCCTGGAATTCGGCAGGGCGAGCTTTCTTT	CAWNSAGRAFF
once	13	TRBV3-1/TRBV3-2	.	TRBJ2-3	TGTGCCAGCAGCCAGTCTAGATCAGATACGCAGTATTTT	CASSQSRSDTQYF
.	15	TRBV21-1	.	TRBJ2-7	TGTGCCAGCACTACCCGGACAGGGGGCTTATACGAGCAGTACTTC	CASTTRTGGLYEQYF
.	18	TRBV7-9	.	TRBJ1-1	TGTGCCAGCAGCCAACGGGGCTTGGGAGGGATAGTTGCCGTCGAAGCTTTCTTT	CASSQRGLGGIVAVEAFF
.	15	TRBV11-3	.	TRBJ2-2	TGTGCCAGCAGCTCGAAAAGGGGGAACACCGGGGAGCTGTTTTTT	CASSSKRGNTGELFF
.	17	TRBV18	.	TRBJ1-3	TGTGCCAGCTCACAGGGGAATGCGATCATTACTGGAAACACCATATATTTT	CASSQGNAIITGNTIYF
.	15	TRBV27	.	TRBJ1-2	TGTGCCAGCAGTTTGGTACAGGGTGGGGGCTATGGCTACACCTTC	CASSLVQGGGYGYTF
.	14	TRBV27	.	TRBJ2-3	TGTGCCAGCAGTCAGGAACGATGGTCGGGAACGCAGTATTTT	CASSQERWSGTQYF
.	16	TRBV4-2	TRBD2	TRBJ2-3	TGTGCCAGCAGCCAAGATATCATGCTAGCGGGGGATACGCAGTATTTT	CASSQDIMLAGDTQYF
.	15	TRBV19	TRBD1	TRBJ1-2	TGTGCCAGTAGTAGAAGGGACAGGTCCTTCTTGGGCTACACCTTC	CASSRRDRSFLGYTF
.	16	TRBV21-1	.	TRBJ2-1	TGTGCCAGCAGCAAATTGAGCTCCCAAGCCTGCAATGAGCAGTTCTTC	CASSKLSSQACNEQFF
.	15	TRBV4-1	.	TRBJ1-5	TGCGCCAGCAGCCAAGCCCCGACAGAGGATCAGCCCCAGCATTTT	CASSQAPTEDQPQHF
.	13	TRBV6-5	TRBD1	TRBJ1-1	TGTGCCAGCAGTCCTACTCGAGACAGGGCAGCTTTCTTT	CASSPTRDRAAFF
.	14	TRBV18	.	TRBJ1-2	TGTGCCAGCTCACCCCAGACAGGTCTCTATGGCTACACCTTC	CASSPQTGLYGYTF
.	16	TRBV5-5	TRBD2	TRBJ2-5	TGTGCCAGCAGCCCGAGACTAGCGAGGGGCTTAGAGACCCAGTACTTC	CASSPRLARGLETQYF
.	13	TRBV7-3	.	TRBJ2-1	TGTGCCAGCAGCCCCGCCGGGGGAAATGAGCAGTTCTTC	CASSPAGGNEQFF
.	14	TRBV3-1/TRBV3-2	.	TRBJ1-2	TGTGCCAGCAGCCCCCGAGACAGAAACTATGGCTACACCTTC	CASSPRDRNYGYTF
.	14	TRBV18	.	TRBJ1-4	TGTGCCACGAATGGGCGGGCAACTAATGAAAAACTGTTTTTT	CATNGRATNEKLFF
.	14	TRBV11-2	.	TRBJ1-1	TGTGCCAGCAGCCCCGCCCCGGGTAACACTGAAGCTTTCTTT	CASSPAPGNTEAFF
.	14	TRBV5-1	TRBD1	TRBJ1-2	TGCGCCAGCAGCCAAGGGACAGCCGACTATGGCTACACCTTC	CASSQGTADYGYTF
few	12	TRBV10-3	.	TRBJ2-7	TGTGCCATCAGTGGGCAGACCTACGAGCAGTACTTC	CAISGQTYEQYF
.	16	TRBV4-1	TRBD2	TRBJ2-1	TGCGCCAGCAGCCAAGAAACTAGCGGGGGGGCCGGAGAGCAGTTCTTC	CASSQETSGGAGEQFF
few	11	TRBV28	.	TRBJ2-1	TGTGCCAGCAGTTTCAGGAATGAGCAGTTCTTC	CASSFRNEQFF
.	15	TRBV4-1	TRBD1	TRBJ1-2	TGCGCCAGCAGCTCCCGGGACAGGGGGCTTTATGGCTACACCTTC	CASSSRDRGLYGYTF
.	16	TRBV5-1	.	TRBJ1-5	TGCGCCAGCAGCCCACAAGGGGTGGTGAGCAATCAGCCCCAGCATTTT	CASSPQGVVSNQPQHF
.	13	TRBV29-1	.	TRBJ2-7	TGCAGCGCCGCCGGGGATATGGGCTACGAGCAGTACTTC	CSAAGDMGYEQYF
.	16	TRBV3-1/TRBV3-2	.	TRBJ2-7	TGTGCCAGCAGCCAAGATCGAGACAGGCGCTCCTACGAGCAGTACTTC	CASSQDRDRRSYEQYF
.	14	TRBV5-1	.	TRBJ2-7	TGCGCCAGCAGAAGGGGGTTCAGCTCCTACGAGCAGTACTTC	CASRRGFSSYEQYF
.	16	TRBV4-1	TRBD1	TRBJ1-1	TGCGCCATTTCACCTATCACACAGGGGCGAGGCACTGAAGCTTTCTTT	CAISPITQGRGTEAFF
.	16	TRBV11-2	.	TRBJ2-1	TGTGCCAGCAGCTTAGATCCACTTACAGGGTTCCATGAGCAGTTCTTC	CASSLDPLTGFHEQFF
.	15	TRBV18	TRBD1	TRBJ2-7	TGTGCCAGCTCAGGCGGACAGGGCGCTTTGGGGGAGCAGTACTTC	CASSGGQGALGEQYF
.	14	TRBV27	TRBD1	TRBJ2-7	TGTGCCAGCACTCTCGGGACAGGGGCTGCCGAGCAGTACTTC	CASTLGTGAAEQYF
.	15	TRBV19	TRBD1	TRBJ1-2	TGTGCCAGTAGTATAGGGACAGGGGGTTTTTATGGCTACACCTTC	CASSIGTGGFYGYTF
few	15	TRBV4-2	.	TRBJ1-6	TGTGCCAGCACCACCGGGCAGGGCTATAATTCACCCCTCCACTTT	CASTTGQGYNSPLHF
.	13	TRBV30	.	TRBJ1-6	TGTGCCTGGAGTATGACAGAGAATTCACCCCTCCACTTT	CAWSMTENSPLHF
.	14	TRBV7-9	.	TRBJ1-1	TGTGCCAGCAGCCCCCGAGCAGGGAACACTGAAGCTTTCTTT	CASSPRAGNTEAFF
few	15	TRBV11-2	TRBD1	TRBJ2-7	TGTGCCAGCAGCCCCGGGACAGGGCCCCTGAACGAGCAGTACTTC	CASSPGTGPLNEQYF
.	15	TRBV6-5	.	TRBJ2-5	TGTGCCAGCAGTTACAATGCAGGGCCTCAAGAGACCCAGTACTTC	CASSYNAGPQETQYF
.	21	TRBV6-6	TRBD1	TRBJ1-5	TGTGCCAGCAGCCATTTCCGGCGGGGACAGGGGGCGAATCGGAGCAATCAGCCCCAGCATTTT	CASSHFRRGQGANRSNQPQHF
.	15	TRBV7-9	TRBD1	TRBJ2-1	TGTGCCAGCAGCCATAGGGACAGCCCCTACAATGAGCAGTTCTTC	CASSHRDSPYNEQFF
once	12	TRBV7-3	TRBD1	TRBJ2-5	TGTGCCAGCAGCCTTAACAGGGGTGCCCAGTACTTC	CASSLNRGAQYF
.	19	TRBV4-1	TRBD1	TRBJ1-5	TGCGCCAGCAGCCAAGTCCCCACTAGGCCGGGACAGGGCAATCAGCCCCAGCATTTT	CASSQVPTRPGQGNQPQHF
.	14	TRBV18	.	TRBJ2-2	TGTGCCAGCTTGCCGGGACAGAACACCGGGGAGCTGTTTTTT	CASLPGQNTGELFF
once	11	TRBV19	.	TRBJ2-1	TGTGCCAGTATAGGGGTCAATGAGCAGTTCTTC	CASIGVNEQFF
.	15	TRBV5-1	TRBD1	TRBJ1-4	TGCGCCAGCAGCTTGCAGGGGGCGCCTAATGAAAAACTGTTTTTT	CASSLQGAPNEKLFF